These 12 T cell receptor beta chains share one sample of origin, sequenced in a study of control samples from healthy donors and cancer patients. Libraries were prepared by immunoSEQ multiplex PCR; TCRdb keeps only in-frame clonotypes and omits some of them. The table has about 130,000 clones, just over 90% seen once. Sequencing was performed on PBMCs. Receptors originate from a man in his fifties or sixties with head and neck cancer.

V is TRBV2 and J is TRBJ2-3; the D gene could be TRBD1 or TRBD2 (5 bases each). The V end was cut by 8 bases, the J end by 0 bases, with 12 bases between. Germline V gives CDR1 SNHLY, CDR2 FYNNEI. The CDR3 runs 14 residues. The CDR3 spells CASVEEGSTDTQYF. DNA for the CDR3: TGTGCCAGCGTTGAAGAGGGGAGCACAGATACGCAGTATTTT.

The chain uses TRBV5-5 and TRBJ2-7; D could derive from TRBD1 or TRBD2 (6 bases each). The V end was cut by 0 bases, the J end by 6 bases, with 13 bases between. The CDR3 is made up of 14 amino acids. The germline CDR1 and CDR2 sequences are SGHKS and YYEKEE (reference sequence). The CDR3 protein is CASSLEARGGEQYF. The DNA for the CDR3 is TGTGCCAGCAGCTTGGAGGCCAGGGGAGGCGAGCAGTACTTC.

The rearrangement links TRBV28 to TRBJ2-2; D ambiguous. The CDR3 spans 13 residues. The V and J ends lost 3 bases and 4 bases respectively, with 6 bases between them. Germline-derived CDR1 and CDR2 are MDHEN and SYDVKM. The CDR3 bases are TGTGCCAGCAGTTTGGGCCTCACCGGGGAGCTGTTTTTT. Its translation: CASSLGLTGELFF.

This clone was recorded once. This chain connects TRBV29-1 to TRBJ1-2; D gene ambiguous. There are 13 residues in the CDR3. Per the germline V gene, CDR1 is SQVTM and CDR2 is ANQGSEA. V was shortened by 5 bases and J by 8 bases, with 18 bases between the two germline ends. The CDR3 DNA follows: TGCAGCGTTACGCCAGGTGGGTCGTACGGCTACACCTTC. It codes for CSVTPGGSYGYTF.

The rearrangement links TRBV18 to TRBJ2-7; TRBD1 matches 7 bases. Germline CDR1 reads KGHSH; CDR2 reads LQKENI. The CDR3 sequence is 15 residues long. Trimming removed 2 bases from V and 0 bases from J; junction bases left unmatched: 4. This CDR3 is CASSPVGQASYEQYF. In DNA form, the CDR3 reads TGTGCCAGCTCACCAGTAGGACAGGCCTCCTACGAGCAGTACTTC.

The V gene is TRBV7-8, the J gene TRBJ2-7; weak D call: TRBD1 (6 bases). This CDR3 region has 16 residues. Germline CDR1 and CDR2: SGHVS and FQNEAQ. Trimming removed 5 bases at V and 0 bases at J, with 17 bases between. The CDR3 region has the DNA TGTGCCAGCAGCGGCCGGGACCCAGGGGCCTCCTACGAGCAGTACTTC. Protein: CASSGRDPGASYEQYF.

V usage is TRBV5-6 and J usage is TRBJ1-2; D is undetermined. Trimming pared 4 bases from V and 2 bases from J, leaving 6 bases between. Germline V gene data show CDR1 as SGHDT and CDR2 as YYEEEE. CDR3 length equals 12 residues. CDR3 loop: CASSPRNYGYTF. The CDR3, as DNA: TGTGCCAGCAGCCCAAGAAACTATGGCTACACCTTC. Supplemented by reference TRBV5-6 and TRBJ1-2, the full variable domain reads DAGVTQSPTHLIKTRGQQVTLRCSPKSGHDTVSWYQQALGQGPQFIFQYYEEEERQRGNFPDRFSGHQFPNYSSELNVNALLLGDSALYLCASSPRNYGYTFGSGTRLTVV.

The J gene is TRBJ2-1, the V gene TRBV13; 9 bases match TRBD1. Germline assignment: CDR1 PRHDT and CDR2 FYEKMQ (reference sequence). Trimming removed 3 bases from V and 7 bases from J; junction bases left unmatched: 7. CDR3 length equals 15 residues. Written as DNA, the CDR3 is TGTGCCAGCAGCTTGACAGGACAGGGGAGGAATGAGCAGTTCTTC. Protein: CASSLTGQGRNEQFF.

This chain connects TRBV7-2 to TRBJ1-6; possibly TRBD1 for D (5 bases). Germline V gene lookup returns CDR1 SGHTA and CDR2 FQGNSA. Trimming removed 1 base at V and 7 bases at J, with 11 bases between. The CDR3 runs 15 residues. For the CDR3, the DNA is TGTGCCAGCAGCTTAGAGGCAGGGACGAATTCACCCCTCCACTTT. Translated, it gives CASSLEAGTNSPLHF.

This clone was counted only a few times. The chain links TRBV6-5 to TRBJ2-5; 10 nucleotides match TRBD1. V lost 5 bases and J lost 3; bases outside the gene matches: 3. CDR3 size: 14 residues. The germline gives CDR1 MNHEY, CDR2 SVGAGI. The CDR3 DNA reads as TGTGCCAGCAGTAAGGACAGGGGGAAAGAGACCCAGTACTTC. It specifies CASSKDRGKETQYF.

The V gene is TRBV14, the J gene TRBJ1-4; 7 bases align to TRBD1. With 4 bases clipped from V and 0 bases from J, the junction kept 17 bases outside the gene matches. CDR3 length equals 20 residues. The V gene's germline CDR1 is SGHDN and CDR2 FVKESK. CDR3 amino acids: CASSPSTGTVKFATNEKLFF. The CDR3 nucleotides read TGTGCCAGCAGCCCATCGACCGGGACAGTGAAGTTTGCAACTAATGAAAAACTGTTTTTT.

J is TRBJ2-3 and V is TRBV3-1 (or the pseudogene TRBV3-2), with D maybe TRBD1 (5 bases). Germline V gene sequence: CDR1 LGHDT, CDR2 YNNKEL (reference sequence). The CDR3 sequence is 23 residues long. Trimming shortened V by 0 bases and J by 0 bases, and 31 bases separated the two germline ends. CDR3 sequence: CASSQELRLDMLGHPPSTDTQYF. Written as DNA, the CDR3 is TGTGCCAGCAGCCAAGAATTAAGACTCGATATGTTGGGGCATCCGCCTAGCACAGATACGCAGTATTTT.